A single sample gave rise to the 29 T cell receptor beta chains below, sequenced in a study of OX40 agonist ivuxolimab in advanced cancers. This table comes from immunoSEQ multiplex PCR, and its TCRdb copy is limited to in-frame clones, with some not included. In the table there are around 140,000 clones, 85% to 95% of which are singletons. The sequenced sample was CD4+ or CD8+ T cells sorted from blood, obtained in a trial of the OX40 agonist ivuxolimab. These receptors were taken from an adult with an advanced solid tumor such as melanoma, head and neck, liver or kidney cancer.

This chain links TRBV28 with TRBJ2-2; TRBD1 is a possible D gene (6 bases). CDR3 length: 15 amino acids. Trimming cost V 1 base and J 3 bases, with 9 bases left between them. From germline, CDR1 is MDHEN and CDR2 SYDVKM. The CDR3 bases are TGTGCCAGCAGTTTATTCGGGACACACACCGGGGAGCTGTTTTTT. Translating gives CASSLFGTHTGELFF.

The V and J genes are TRBV4-2 and TRBJ1-2; D ambiguous. This CDR3 region has 14 residues. CDR1 and CDR2 (germline): LGHNA, YNFKEQ. V lost 5 bases to trimming and J lost 4 bases, with 14 bases between them. CDR3 in DNA: TGTGCCAGCAGCTTCCCGGGAGGGCTCTATGGCTACACCTTC. Translating gives CASSFPGGLYGYTF.

This sequence joins TRBV11-2 and TRBJ2-3; unclear D gene. The CDR3 is 16 amino acids. Trimming stripped 3 bases from V and 6 bases from J, with 19 bases between. Per the germline V gene, CDR1 is SGHAT and CDR2 is FQNNGV. This CDR3 reads CASSLGRGRFPDTQYF. The CDR3 DNA follows: TGTGCCAGCAGCTTGGGTAGAGGACGGTTTCCCGATACGCAGTATTTT. Supplemented by reference TRBV11-2 and TRBJ2-3, the full variable domain reads EAGVAQSPRYKIIEKRQSVAFWCNPISGHATLYWYQQILGQGPKLLIQFQNNGVVDDSQLPKDRFSAERLKGVDSTLKIQPAKLEDSAVYLCASSLGRGRFPDTQYFGPGTRLTVL.

This clone has more than one count but fewer than ten. The V gene is TRBV7-2, the J gene TRBJ2-4; D could derive from TRBD1 or TRBD2 (5 bases each). Per germline, CDR1 SGHTA and CDR2 FQGNSA. The CDR3 is 15 residues long. V was trimmed by 5 bases and J by 7 bases, leaving 18 bases between them. CDR3 sequence reads: CASSRTTGTENIQYF. For the CDR3, the DNA is TGTGCCAGCAGCCGAACCACCGGGACGGAGAACATTCAGTACTTC.

The chain uses TRBV28 and TRBJ2-1; 7 bases agree with TRBD1. CDR1 and CDR2 (germline): MDHEN, SYDVKM. This CDR3 region has 16 residues. V trimming: 1 base; J trimming: 6 bases; junction bases outside the gene matches: 9. The chain's CDR3 is CASSLSDRVIPNEQFF. DNA for the CDR3: TGTGCCAGCAGTTTATCAGACAGGGTGATACCCAATGAGCAGTTCTTC.

This rearrangement joins TRBV28 to TRBJ1-4, with a weak D call TRBD1 (5 bases). V was shortened by 2 bases and J by 5 bases, with 12 bases between the two germline ends. The CDR3 has 15 amino acids. In germline, CDR1 is MDHEN, CDR2 SYDVKM. Here the CDR3 DNA reads TGTGCCAGCAGTTTACGCCCAGGGCCGAATGAAAAACTGTTTTTT. It yields the protein CASSLRPGPNEKLFF.

The chain employs TRBV6-1 and TRBJ1-1; TRBD1 is a possible D gene (6 bases). The CDR3 is 13 residues long. V was shortened by 5 bases and J by 6 bases, with 13 bases between the two germline ends. Germline-derived CDR1 and CDR2 are MNHNS and SASEGT. CDR3 nucleotides: TGTGCCAGCAGTCGACAGGCAGACGCTGAAGCTTTCTTT. The encoded protein is CASSRQADAEAFF.

V usage is TRBV7-9 and J usage is TRBJ2-7; TRBD2 matches 7 bases. V trimming: 5 bases; J trimming: 2 bases; junction bases outside the gene matches: 12. The CDR3 sequence is 16 residues long. Germline loops: CDR1 SEHNR, CDR2 FQNEAQ (reference sequence). The CDR3 spells CASSPRSSGFPYEQYF. The CDR3 DNA is TGTGCCAGCAGCCCCCGGAGTAGCGGGTTTCCCTACGAGCAGTACTTC.

This chain connects TRBV6-1 to TRBJ2-1, with 8 bases that match TRBD2. Germline-derived CDR1 and CDR2 are MNHNS and SASEGT. The CDR3 sequence is 15 residues long. V shed 5 bases and J 7 bases; nucleotides not matched to a gene: 10. For the CDR3, the DNA is TGTGCCAGCAGTACCGGGACTAGTTCTATGAATGAGCAGTTCTTC. It encodes CASSTGTSSMNEQFF.

The count of this clone is one. V is TRBV18 and J is TRBJ2-7; 9 positions match TRBD1. Losses at the gene ends were 1 base for V and 9 bases for J; bases not matched to a gene: 10. Germline CDR1 reads KGHSH; CDR2 reads LQKENI. The CDR3 is made up of 15 amino acids. The DNA for the CDR3 is TGTGCCAGCTCACCACGAGGACAGGGGATTTTAGGGCAGTACTTC. It codes for CASSPRGQGILGQYF. Drawing the rest from reference TRBV18 and TRBJ2-7, the complete variable domain is NAGVMQNPRHLVRRRGQEARLRCSPMKGHSHVYWYRQLPEEGLKFMVYLQKENIIDESGMPKERFSAEFPKEGPSILRIQQVVRGDSAAYFCASSPRGQGILGQYFGPGTRLTVT.

The rearrangement joins TRBV30 to TRBJ1-5; possibly TRBD1 for D (5 bases). The V gene lost 1 base and the J gene lost 8 bases, with 9 bases spanning the gap. Germline V CDR1 and CDR2: GTSNPN, SVGIG (reference sequence). The CDR3 runs to 12 residues. The DNA of the CDR3 is TGTGCCTGGAGTGGGGGCGGGGAGCCCCAGCATTTT. Protein: CAWSGGGEPQHF.

The V call is TRBV11-2, the J call TRBJ2-1, with D uncertain. The CDR3 runs to 15 residues. V was clipped by 0 bases and J by 5 bases, with 11 bases between them. Germline assignment: CDR1 SGHAT and CDR2 FQNNGV. In nucleotides, the CDR3 is TGTGCCAGCAGCTTAGATCGTCACGGCAACAATGAGCAGTTCTTC. Residues: CASSLDRHGNNEQFF.

V is TRBV7-9 and J is TRBJ1-2; TRBD1 is a possible D gene (5 bases). The CDR3 is 14 residues long. Germline V gene data show CDR1 as SEHNR and CDR2 as FQNEAQ (reference sequence). Between the trimmed V and J ends, which lost 3 bases and 4 bases, there was a span of 12 bases. CDR3 DNA: TGTGCCAGCAGCTTCACCGGGGCCTCCTATGGCTACACCTTC. Translation: CASSFTGASYGYTF.

The rearrangement joins TRBV27 to TRBJ2-7; D may be TRBD2 (5 bases). Germline V lookup: CDR1 MNHEY, CDR2 SMNVEV (reference sequence). V was trimmed by 5 bases and J by 1 base, leaving 12 bases between them. This CDR3 is 14 amino acids long. The DNA of the CDR3 is TGTGCCAGCAGTCTCTCGGACTGGTCCTACGAGCAGTACTTC. It is translated as CASSLSDWSYEQYF.

The rearrangement uses TRBV7-9 and TRBJ2-1; TRBD1 matches at 7 bases. CDR1 SEHNR and CDR2 FQNEAQ come from the germline V gene (reference sequence). After removal of 5 bases from V and 0 bases from J, the junction contained 4 bases not matched to a gene. The CDR3 is 15 amino acids. This CDR3 is CASSLDRVSYNEQFF. Here the CDR3 DNA reads TGTGCCAGCAGCCTCGACAGGGTCTCCTACAATGAGCAGTTCTTC.

V usage is TRBV19 and J usage is TRBJ2-7; maybe TRBD1 (6 bases). The V gene lost 4 bases and the J gene lost 2 bases, with 24 bases spanning the gap. The CDR3 runs 18 residues. Germline lookup yields CDR1 LNHDA and CDR2 SQIVND (reference sequence). CDR3: CASSREVVAGVPPYEQYF. CDR3 nucleotide sequence: TGTGCCAGTAGTAGAGAAGTGGTCGCAGGGGTCCCCCCCTACGAGCAGTACTTC.

This clone was seen a single time. The V call is TRBV2, the J call TRBJ1-1; no firm D call. The CDR3 contains 12 residues. Germline values: CDR1 SNHLY, CDR2 FYNNEI. With 6 bases removed from V and 4 bases from J, the gap between germline ends came to 9 bases. DNA for the CDR3: TGTGCCAGCAGCGACGAACTCACTGAAGCTTTCTTT. Its translation: CASSDELTEAFF.

This chain uses TRBV28 with TRBJ1-5; 9 bases are a match to TRBD1. The V and J ends lost 5 bases and 7 bases, in that order; junction bases with no gene match: 9. Germline loops: CDR1 MDHEN, CDR2 SYDVKM. CDR3 size: 15 residues. The CDR3 DNA follows: TGTGCCAGCAGTCTCACAGGGGGCAGGGGACAGCCCCAGCATTTT. Protein: CASSLTGGRGQPQHF.

The chain combines TRBV5-4 with TRBJ2-3, with unresolved D. CDR1 and CDR2 (germline): SGHNT, YYREEE (reference sequence). The V end was cut by 4 bases, the J end by 0 bases, with 12 bases between. The CDR3 runs to 15 residues. DNA for the CDR3: TGTGCCAGCAGCCTCACTATGCGGAGCACAGATACGCAGTATTTT. Translation: CASSLTMRSTDTQYF.

This chain links TRBV6-5 with TRBJ2-2; unclear D gene. Germline values: CDR1 MNHEY, CDR2 SVGAGI. This CDR3 has 14 residues. The V gene lost 7 bases and the J gene lost 1 base, with 10 bases spanning the gap. The CDR3 is CASTRLLNTGELFF. The CDR3 DNA sequence: TGTGCCAGCACTCGTCTTTTGAACACCGGGGAGCTGTTTTTT.

With respect to this clone: Other DNA sequences in this sample translate to the same CDR3. This chain connects TRBV28 to TRBJ2-7, with 10 positions matching TRBD1. The germline V gene encodes CDR1 MDHEN and CDR2 SYDVKM. V was pared by 6 bases and J by 2 bases, with 4 bases of the junction left unmatched. The CDR3 runs 14 residues. The CDR3 here is CASSLGQGAYEQYF. Here the CDR3 DNA reads TGTGCCAGCAGCCTCGGACAGGGGGCCTACGAGCAGTACTTC.

This clone was observed once. The chain recombines TRBV9 with TRBJ1-2; TRBD1 is a possible D gene (6 bases). From germline, CDR1 is SGDLS and CDR2 YYNGEE. This CDR3 is 19 amino acids long. The germline V and J ends were trimmed by 1 base and 3 bases, with 25 bases remaining between them. The CDR3, as DNA: TGTGCCAGCAGCGTAAGTGAGGGCCTACAGGGAGCCTCTGACTATGGCTACACCTTC. Translating it yields CASSVSEGLQGASDYGYTF.

This chain connects TRBV30 to TRBJ1-1, with TRBD1 matching over 9 bases. Losses at the gene ends were 3 bases for V and 1 base for J; bases not matched to a gene: 0. CDR3 length equals 13 residues. Germline values: CDR1 GTSNPN, CDR2 SVGIG (reference sequence). In DNA form, the CDR3 reads TGTGCCTGGAGGGGACAGGGGAACACTGAAGCTTTCTTT. It is translated as CAWRGQGNTEAFF.

This sequence joins TRBV15 and TRBJ1-4, with D hard to call. Trimming cost V 0 bases and J 3 bases, with 8 bases left between them. CDR1 is LNHNV and CDR2 is YYDKDF in the germline V gene (reference sequence). CDR3 length equals 15 residues. The CDR3 DNA reads as TGTGCCACCAGCAGAGATAAGGGCCCTAATGAAAAACTGTTTTTT. This encodes CATSRDKGPNEKLFF.

V gene TRBV6-1 combines with J gene TRBJ1-2, with D possibly TRBD1 on 5 matching bases. Trimming removed 6 bases from V and 0 bases from J, with 11 bases in between. Germline V gene sequence: CDR1 MNHNS, CDR2 SASEGT. This CDR3 is 14 amino acids long. The CDR3 loop is CASSRDFTNYGYTF. In nucleotides, the CDR3 is TGTGCCAGCAGCCGGGACTTTACTAACTATGGCTACACCTTC.

This chain joins TRBV7-2 and TRBJ1-1, with a weak D call TRBD1 (6 bases). Germline V lookup: CDR1 SGHTA, CDR2 FQGNSA. Trimming removed 3 bases at V and 7 bases at J, with 15 bases between. This CDR3 has 14 amino acids. The CDR3 nucleotides read TGTGCCAGCAGCTTGGACAGTGGATCGGGTGAAGCTTTCTTT. It encodes CASSLDSGSGEAFF.

The rearrangement uses TRBV30 and TRBJ1-1; D is ambiguous. The CDR3 extends over 13 amino acids. Germline CDR1 GTSNPN, CDR2 SVGIG (reference sequence). V lost 2 bases and J lost 1, with 8 bases in between. The CDR3 DNA sequence: TGTGCCTGGAGTAAGTCCGCGAACACTGAAGCTTTCTTT. It translates to CAWSKSANTEAFF.

The chain combines TRBV28 with TRBJ1-6; D ambiguous. V lost 3 bases and J lost 9, with 15 bases in between. CDR3 length equals 15 residues. Germline V CDR1 and CDR2: MDHEN, SYDVKM. CDR3 nucleotides: TGTGCCAGCAGTTTCTTAGGGCAGGTTGGTTCACCCCTCCACTTT. Its protein product is CASSFLGQVGSPLHF.

This clone has a handful of counts. This chain's CDR3 is CAWSWTAGDTEAFF. The CDR3, as DNA: TGTGCCTGGAGCTGGACCGCTGGGGACACTGAAGCTTTCTTT. This chain joins TRBV30 and TRBJ1-1, with D unclear. CDR3 length: 14 amino acids. The germline V gene has CDR1 GTSNPN and CDR2 SVGIG (reference sequence). V lost 3 bases and J lost 3, with 14 bases in between.